This TCR beta chain emerged from a study of T cell responses to AZD1222 COVID-19 vaccine. Repertoires were generated with immunoSEQ multiplex PCR, while TCRdb's copy carries only in-frame clones and drops some. The sample shows roughly 180,000 clones, over 80% of them seen only once. This CDR3 has 13 residues. V was clipped by 1 base and J by 12 bases, with 13 bases between them. Per germline, CDR1 GTSNPN and CDR2 SVGIG (reference sequence). The genes are TRBV30 and TRBJ1-6; a weak D match, TRBD1 (5 bases). The source is an adult in good health. The sample in question was peripheral blood, obtained on day 0 of AZD1222 vaccination. The chain's CDR3 is CAWSGPDRGPLHF. The CDR3 region has the DNA TGTGCCTGGAGTGGGCCAGACAGAGGACCCCTCCACTTT.